This T cell receptor (beta chain) came from a study of blood T cell repertoires in COVID-19. Profiled with immunoSEQ multiplex PCR; TCRdb holds only in-frame clones, not every one. The sample has more than 30,000 clones, roughly 80% seen once. In this sample, this clone turned up many times. At one boundary the junction diverges from the germline segment, which might be a read error. Sequences were obtained from peripheral blood. This clonotype was sampled from a woman in her seventies with acute or convalescent COVID-19.

For the CDR3, the DNA is TGTGCCAGCAGTGTATCATCCCCATCGTACGGAGCGGGATACAATGAGCAGTTCTTC. Its protein product is CASSVSSPSYGAGYNEQFF. This chain uses TRBV27 with TRBJ2-1; 7 bases line up with TRBD2. CDR1 MNHEY and CDR2 SMNVEV come from the germline V gene (reference sequence). The CDR3 is 19 residues long.